These 12 T cell receptor beta chains were all obtained from the same sample, sequenced in a study of blood T cells in healthy people across ages. Together with a sample-barcoded 5' primer, a J-beta primer mix was included in a second PCR lasting 7 to 11 cycles. TCRdb processed the 5' RACE reads anew with MiXCR; each CDR3 protein has one entry. The table lists 780,000 or so distinct CDR3 sequences, about 48% of them singletons, with about 38% in the top ten. Sequencing was performed on blood. The source is an older man in good health.

The gene calls are TRBV11-2 and TRBJ2-1; 10 nucleotides line up with TRBD1. Germline V lookup: CDR1 SGHAT, CDR2 FQNNGV. The trim removed 5 bases at V and 3 bases at J, leaving 22 bases unmatched. The CDR3 runs to 21 residues. The CDR3 DNA is TGTGCCAGCAGCGACACCGGGTCGGGACAGGGGTCGGGACTAAACTACAATGAGCAGTTCTTC. Translating gives CASSDTGSGQGSGLNYNEQFF.

The chain couples TRBV29-1 to TRBJ2-3, with D possibly being TRBD1 (5 bases). The CDR3 sequence is 16 residues long. Germline values: CDR1 SQVTM, CDR2 ANQGSEA. Trimming pared 1 base from V and 4 bases from J, leaving 18 bases between. The CDR3 bases are TGCAGCGTTGAAGGGGGCCCCATTCACTATCCAGATACGCAGTATTTT. It translates to CSVEGGPIHYPDTQYF.

V and J are TRBV28 and TRBJ1-2; D gene uncertain. The germline V and J ends were trimmed by 10 bases and 4 bases, with 10 bases remaining between them. Germline values: CDR1 MDHEN, CDR2 SYDVKM. This CDR3 has 11 residues. CDR3 loop: CATSPGYGYTF. The CDR3 nucleotides read TGTGCCACCTCCCCTGGCTATGGCTACACCTTC.

The chain is built from TRBV3-1 and TRBJ2-7, with D tentatively TRBD2 (5 bases). There are 15 residues in the CDR3. Germline assignment: CDR1 LGHDT and CDR2 YNNKEL (reference sequence). The V end lost 0 bases, the J end lost 4 bases, and 13 bases lay between the germline ends. The CDR3 bases are TGTGCCAGCAGCCAAGACCCCCTGGAGGTTTACGAGCAGTACTTC. It is translated as CASSQDPLEVYEQYF.

In the case of this clonotype: The junction departs from the called germline gene at one end, perhaps through a read error. The chain employs TRBV5-1 and TRBJ2-1; 7 nucleotides align to TRBD2. Germline-derived CDR1 and CDR2 are SGHRS and YFSETQ. The CDR3 extends over 15 amino acids. The CDR3 reads CASSRLAGLYNEQFF. The CDR3, as DNA: TGTGCCAGCAGCAGACTTGCGGGACTATACAATGAGCAGTTCTTC.

This chain links TRBV28 with TRBJ2-5; D is possibly TRBD1 (5 bases). The end of the DNA fits TRBJ2-7 better, so the J call may be wrong. The germline V gene encodes CDR1 MDHEN and CDR2 SYDVKM. The CDR3 extends over 12 amino acids. Written as DNA, the CDR3 is TGTGCCAGCAACAGGAAGGGGCACGAGCAGTACTTC. It encodes CASNRKGHEQYF.

The chain couples TRBV7-3 to TRBJ2-3, with D maybe TRBD1 (5 bases). The CDR3 sequence is 15 residues long. The germline V and J ends were trimmed by 2 bases and 7 bases, with 16 bases remaining between them. Germline CDR1 SGHTA, CDR2 FQGTGA. The CDR3 region has the DNA TGTGCCAGCAGCTTACGTGGGTTTAGGACACATACGCAGTATTTT. It is translated as CASSLRGFRTHTQYF. The full variable domain, in which reference TRBV7-3 and TRBJ2-3 provide the parts outside the CDR3, is GAGVSQTPSNKVTEKGKYVELRCDPISGHTALYWYRQSLGQGPEFLIYFQGTGAADDSGLPNDRFFAVRPEGSVSTLKIQRTERGDSAVYLCASSLRGFRTHTQYFGPGTRLTVL.

The V and J genes are TRBV5-1 and TRBJ2-7, with TRBD1 matching over 9 bases. Germline lookup yields CDR1 SGHRS and CDR2 YFSETQ. The ends lost 0 bases at V and 4 bases at J; junction bases unmatched: 5. This CDR3 region has 15 residues. The CDR3 DNA sequence: TGCGCCAGCAGCTTGGCAACGACAGGGGGTTACGAGCAGTACTTC. Its protein is CASSLATTGGYEQYF.

Turning to this clonotype: As the CDR3 is not closed by the conserved phenylalanine or tryptophan, this likely results from a read error. The genes are TRBV20-1 and TRBJ2-5; TRBD2 is a possible D gene (7 bases). The V end was cut by 5 bases, the J end by 1 base, with 17 bases between. The CDR3 sequence is 15 residues long. Germline CDR1 reads DFQATT; CDR2 reads SNEGSKA (reference sequence). CDR3 amino acids: CSAPRGGGSQETQYL. CDR3 bases: TGCAGTGCTCCCAGAGGGGGGGGGAGCCAAGAGACCCAGTACTTA.

The rearrangement uses TRBV7-9 and TRBJ2-1, with TRBD1 as a possible D gene (6 bases). V was clipped by 5 bases and J by 2 bases, with 22 bases between them. CDR3 size: 18 residues. Germline values: CDR1 SEHNR, CDR2 FQNEAQ (reference sequence). CDR3 residues: CASSTPLMGRGTYNEQFF. CDR3 nucleotide sequence: TGTGCCAGCAGCACCCCCTTAATGGGCAGGGGCACCTACAATGAGCAGTTCTTC.

To note about this clonotype: The junction and the germline gene differ at one end; a read error may be behind it. J is TRBJ2-1 and V is TRBV7-2, with 7 bases fitting TRBD1. CDR3 length equals 14 residues. Germline V lookup: CDR1 SGHTA, CDR2 FQGNSA. CDR3 sequence reads: CARSSQTGTNEQFF. CDR3 nucleotides: TGTGCCCGCAGCTCCCAGACAGGGACCAATGAGCAGTTCTTC.

The J gene is TRBJ1-1, the V gene TRBV12-3 or TRBV12-4; the D is unclear. This CDR3 comprises 14 residues. The germline V and J ends were trimmed by 1 base and 4 bases, with 10 bases remaining between them. The CDR3 reads CASSLDSVSTEAFF. The CDR3 bases are TGTGCCAGCAGTTTAGACAGTGTCTCCACTGAAGCTTTCTTT.